The 24 T cell receptor beta chains given below trace back to one sample, sequenced in a study of T cells in localized non-small cell lung cancer. The method was immunoSEQ multiplex PCR; TCRdb's version includes in-frame clones alone and lacks a portion of them. The top ten hold approximately 7% of the sample, which has 1,500 to 2,000 clones, roughly 18% seen once. Material: normal lung tissue next to the tumor, obtained before any cancer treatment. The receptors were gathered from a female donor aged 60 or older with stage I lung adenocarcinoma.

This clone was recorded a few times. Written as DNA, the CDR3 is TGTGCCAGCAGCCTATTAGCGGGGAGCGTCACAGATACGCAGTATTTT. Amino acid sequence: CASSLLAGSVTDTQYF. V is TRBV11-3 and J is TRBJ2-3, with TRBD2 matching over 8 bases. CDR3 length equals 16 residues. CDR1 SGHNT and CDR2 YENEEA come from the germline V gene. With 5 bases clipped from V and 2 bases from J, the junction kept 9 bases outside the gene matches.

This clone is termed medium-sized. The rearrangement links TRBV11-3 to TRBJ1-5; no clear D gene. V gave up 0 bases and J gave up 3 bases, with 6 bases separating them. This CDR3 comprises 14 residues. Germline-derived CDR1 and CDR2 are SGHNT and YENEEA. The CDR3 reads CASSLERPNQPQHF. The CDR3 bases are TGTGCCAGCAGCTTAGAGCGGCCCAATCAGCCCCAGCATTTT.

This rearrangement joins TRBV6-8 to TRBJ2-3; 8 bases are a match to TRBD2. There are 12 residues in the CDR3. V shed 5 bases, J shed 8 bases, and the junction held 3 bases outside the gene matches. Per germline, CDR1 MNHGY and CDR2 SAAAGT. In DNA form, the CDR3 reads TGTGCCAGCAGTACCCTAGCGGGTACGCAGTATTTT. Translating it yields CASSTLAGTQYF.

The V call is TRBV11-3, the J call TRBJ1-2, with D unclear. Trimming pared 5 bases from V and 4 bases from J, leaving 14 bases between. This CDR3 contains 14 residues. The germline V gene encodes CDR1 SGHNT and CDR2 YENEEA. The CDR3 region is CASSPRPAGYGYTF. DNA for the CDR3: TGTGCCAGCAGCCCCAGGCCCGCTGGCTATGGCTACACCTTC.

The chain links TRBV11-3 to TRBJ2-1; D gene ambiguous. The CDR3 covers 15 residues. CDR1 is SGHNT and CDR2 is YENEEA in the germline V gene. V was trimmed by 0 bases and J by 8 bases, leaving 14 bases between them. The CDR3 reads CASSLEYWGRDEQFF. The CDR3 nucleotides are TGTGCCAGCAGCTTAGAGTATTGGGGTCGGGATGAGCAGTTCTTC.

The V and J genes are TRBV6-8 and TRBJ2-7; TRBD2 matches 8 bases. The CDR3 is 13 residues long. Trimming cost V 7 bases and J 7 bases; bases outside gene matches: 9. Germline assignment: CDR1 MNHGY and CDR2 SAAAGT. This CDR3 is CASTRGGFREQYF. The DNA for the CDR3 is TGTGCCAGCACCCGGGGGGGATTTCGAGAGCAGTACTTC.

This clone is labeled as large (0.1 to 1%). As DNA, the CDR3 is TGTGCCAGCAGCCGGGCGACAGGGGGCGCGGTTGGAGAGACCCAGTACTTC. Protein product: CASSRATGGAVGETQYF. The J gene is TRBJ2-5, the V gene TRBV11-3, with 10 bases that match TRBD1. Germline V gene sequence: CDR1 SGHNT, CDR2 YENEEA. Germline trimming cut 5 bases from V and 4 bases from J; bases unmatched to any gene: 13. This CDR3 is built from 17 residues.

This clone was detected a few times. The V and J genes are TRBV14 and TRBJ2-7; 7 bases line up with TRBD1. V was pared by 1 base and J by 7 bases, with 4 bases of the junction left unmatched. This CDR3 is built from 13 residues. Germline CDR1 SGHDN, CDR2 FVKESK. The CDR3: CASSQVGTVEQYF. Written as DNA, the CDR3 is TGTGCCAGCAGCCAAGTAGGGACAGTTGAGCAGTACTTC.

This clone was seen a handful of times. This chain uses TRBV11-3 with TRBJ2-3, with D hard to call. V dropped 8 bases and J dropped 5 bases, with 17 bases sitting between them. Germline V gene lookup returns CDR1 SGHNT and CDR2 YENEEA. CDR3 length equals 14 residues. The CDR3 DNA is TGTGCCAGCTTCCAAGGCTCCGTGGGAGATACGCAGTATTTT. Its protein product is CASFQGSVGDTQYF.

The rearrangement links TRBV11-3 to TRBJ1-6; tentatively, D is TRBD1 (5 bases). Germline V gene data show CDR1 as SGHNT and CDR2 as YENEEA. V lost 6 bases, J lost 7 bases, and 19 bases lay in between. There are 16 residues in the CDR3. CDR3 in DNA: TGTGCCAGCAGTTTGACTGGGGACCTAAGGAATTCACCCCTCCACTTT. Protein: CASSLTGDLRNSPLHF.

This clone was seen a handful of times. The chain employs TRBV30 and TRBJ1-1; D remains unclear. V was cut by 5 bases and J by 0 bases, with 13 bases left in between. CDR3 length: 14 residues. Germline-derived CDR1 and CDR2 are GTSNPN and SVGIG (reference sequence). The CDR3 protein is CAWVSAGMNTEAFF. DNA of the CDR3: TGTGCCTGGGTTTCCGCAGGTATGAACACTGAAGCTTTCTTT.

This clone was counted a single time. The gene calls are TRBV19 and TRBJ1-5; 10 nucleotides agree with TRBD1. CDR1 is LNHDA and CDR2 is SQIVND in the germline V gene (reference sequence). J was trimmed by 5 bases and V by 4 bases; bases with no gene match: 5. This CDR3 has 15 amino acids. CDR3: CASSKTGTGDQPQHF. CDR3 DNA: TGTGCCAGTAGTAAGACCGGGACAGGGGATCAGCCCCAGCATTTT. The full variable domain, rest sourced from reference TRBV19 and TRBJ1-5, is DGGITQSPKYLFRKEGQNVTLSCEQNLNHDAMYWYRQDPGQGLRLIYYSQIVNDFQKGDIAEGYSVSREKKESFPLTVTSAQKNPTAFYLCASSKTGTGDQPQHFGDGTRLSIL.

V gene TRBV29-1 combines with J gene TRBJ1-2, with 7 bases aligning to TRBD1. Trimming removed 4 bases from V and 0 bases from J; junction bases left unmatched: 2. The germline CDR1 and CDR2 sequences are SQVTM and ANQGSEA. CDR3 length equals 13 residues. CDR3 amino acids: CSVGQGANYGYTF. The DNA for the CDR3 is TGCAGCGTTGGGCAGGGGGCTAACTATGGCTACACCTTC. The whole variable domain, filled in from reference TRBV29-1 and TRBJ1-2, reads SAVISQKPSRDICQRGTSLTIQCQVDSQVTMMFWYRQQPGQSLTLIATANQGSEATYESGFVIDKFPISRPNLTFSTLTVSNMSPEDSSIYLCSVGQGANYGYTFGSGTRLTVV.

The chain has TRBV30 and TRBJ2-7; the D gene is possibly TRBD1 (7 bases). The CDR3 contains 15 residues. Trimming took off 3 bases at V and 2 bases at J, with 17 bases between the two ends. Germline CDR1 GTSNPN, CDR2 SVGIG (reference sequence). The CDR3 spells CAWSSQGRITYEQYF. CDR3 sequence (DNA): TGTGCCTGGAGCTCACAGGGGAGGATAACCTACGAGCAGTACTTC.

The V gene is TRBV25-1, the J gene TRBJ2-1, with D maybe TRBD1 (6 bases). Germline lookup yields CDR1 MGHDK and CDR2 SYGVNS. The V end lost 1 base, the J end lost 12 bases, and 13 bases lay between the germline ends. The CDR3 sequence is 13 residues long. CDR3 sequence reads: CASSESRTVGQFF. As DNA, the CDR3 is TGTGCCAGCAGTGAATCCCGGACAGTTGGGCAGTTCTTC.

The rearrangement links TRBV12-5 to TRBJ2-1; tentatively, D is TRBD1 (6 bases). CDR3 length: 14 amino acids. The germline V gene has CDR1 LGHNT and CDR2 FRNRAP. The chain's CDR3 is CASTRDTIYNEQFF. In nucleotides, the CDR3 is TGTGCCAGCACCCGGGACACAATCTACAATGAGCAGTTCTTC. Complete variable domain (other parts from reference TRBV12-5 and TRBJ2-1): DARVTQTPRHKVTEMGQEVTMRCQPILGHNTVFWYRQTMMQGLELLAYFRNRAPLDDSGMPKDRFSAEMPDATLATLKIQPSEPRDSAVYFCASTRDTIYNEQFFGPGTRLTVL.

The gene calls are TRBV12-5 and TRBJ2-1; no reliable D call. The germline CDR1 and CDR2 sequences are LGHNT and FRNRAP. V was trimmed by 4 bases and J by 3 bases, leaving 7 bases between them. CDR3 length equals 13 residues. For the CDR3, the DNA is TGTGCTAGTGGTTATCATGGCTACAATGAGCAGTTCTTC. It codes for CASGYHGYNEQFF.

By sample fraction, this clone is medium-sized (0.01 to 0.1%). The chain recombines TRBV6-8 with TRBJ2-7; D gene unclear. The CDR3 extends over 12 amino acids. V was shortened by 6 bases and J by 4 bases, with 10 bases between the two germline ends. The germline CDR1 and CDR2 sequences are MNHGY and SAAAGT. CDR3 region: CASSFSVYEQYF. DNA of the CDR3: TGTGCCAGCAGCTTCAGCGTTTACGAGCAGTACTTC.

The CDR3 here is CASSYSVGDLSSYEQYF. The CDR3 nucleotides are TGTGCCAGCAGTTACTCGGTCGGGGACCTGAGCTCCTACGAGCAGTACTTC. The chain is built from TRBV6-8 and TRBJ2-7, with D perhaps TRBD1 or TRBD2 (5 bases each). The CDR3 has 17 residues. Deletions cut 0 bases from V and 0 bases from J, with 15 bases between. The V gene's germline CDR1 is MNHGY and CDR2 SAAAGT.

This chain links TRBV19 with TRBJ2-7; D not certain. V was cut by 5 bases and J by 2 bases, with 10 bases left in between. Germline V gene sequence: CDR1 LNHDA, CDR2 SQIVND (reference sequence). CDR3 length equals 13 residues. CDR3 coding DNA: TGTGCCAGTAGTGAGCACTCCGCCTACGAGCAGTACTTC. This sequence encodes CASSEHSAYEQYF. Full variable domain (outside the CDR3, taken from reference TRBV19 and TRBJ2-7): DGGITQSPKYLFRKEGQNVTLSCEQNLNHDAMYWYRQDPGQGLRLIYYSQIVNDFQKGDIAEGYSVSREKKESFPLTVTSAQKNPTAFYLCASSEHSAYEQYFGPGTRLTVT.

The sample holds one count of this clone. The chain combines TRBV14 with TRBJ1-1; weak D call: TRBD1 (5 bases). Germline CDR1 reads SGHDN; CDR2 reads FVKESK. The CDR3 has 14 amino acids. V dropped 4 bases and J dropped 6 bases, with 15 bases sitting between them. CDR3 residues: CASSRLPQGAEAFF. The CDR3 region has the DNA TGTGCCAGCAGCCGACTTCCACAAGGGGCTGAAGCTTTCTTT.

By share of the sample, this clone is medium-sized. The chain joins TRBV11-3 to TRBJ1-1; 7 bases are a match to TRBD1. Trimming cost V 4 bases and J 4 bases; bases outside gene matches: 6. CDR3 length equals 14 residues. CDR1 SGHNT and CDR2 YENEEA come from the germline V gene. CDR3 loop: CASSSGRGSTEAFF. The CDR3 nucleotides are TGTGCCAGCAGCTCAGGCAGGGGGAGCACTGAAGCTTTCTTT.

This clone appeared a few times. The V and J genes are TRBV6-8 and TRBJ1-1; TRBD1 matches 8 bases. The germline CDR1 and CDR2 sequences are MNHGY and SAAAGT. The CDR3 is made up of 17 amino acids. Trimming cost V 6 bases and J 2 bases; bases outside gene matches: 14. The CDR3 is CASRPGQGLTLNTEAFF. The CDR3 DNA reads as TGTGCCAGCAGGCCCGGACAGGGATTGACCCTCAACACTGAAGCTTTCTTT.

This clone was seen a few times. V is TRBV12-5 and J is TRBJ1-4; TRBD1 matches 8 bases. V shed 5 bases, J shed 8 bases, and the junction held 7 bases outside the gene matches. Germline V gives CDR1 LGHNT, CDR2 FRNRAP. The CDR3 extends over 14 amino acids. The CDR3 nucleotides read TGTGCTAGTGGTCCAGGGGGCATTGAGGAAAAACTGTTTTTT. Amino acid sequence: CASGPGGIEEKLFF.